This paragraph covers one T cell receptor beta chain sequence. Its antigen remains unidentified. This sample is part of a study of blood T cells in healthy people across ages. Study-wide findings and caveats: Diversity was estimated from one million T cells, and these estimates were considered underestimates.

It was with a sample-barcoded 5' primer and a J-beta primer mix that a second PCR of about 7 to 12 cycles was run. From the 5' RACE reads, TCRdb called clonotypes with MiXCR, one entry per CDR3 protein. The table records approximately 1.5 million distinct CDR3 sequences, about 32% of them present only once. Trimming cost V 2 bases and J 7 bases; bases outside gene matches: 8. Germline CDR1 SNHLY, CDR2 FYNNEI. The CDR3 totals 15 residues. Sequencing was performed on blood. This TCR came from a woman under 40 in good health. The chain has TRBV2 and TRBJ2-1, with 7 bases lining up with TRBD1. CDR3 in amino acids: CASSELTGSRNEQFF. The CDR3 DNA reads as TGTGCCAGCAGTGAATTGACAGGGAGTAGGAATGAGCAGTTCTTC.